The 30 T cell receptor beta chains listed next were all sequenced from one sample in a study of blood T cells in healthy people across ages. For the second PCR, which ran for roughly 6 to 11 cycles, a sample-barcoded 5' primer and a J-beta primer mix were used. TCRdb redid the calling of the 5' RACE reads with MiXCR, one entry per CDR3 protein. The sample lists about 680,000 distinct CDR3 sequences, around 45% seen once, with roughly 30% in the top ten. Sequencing was performed on blood. These receptors all stem from a woman aged 60-70 years in good health.

This clonotype was recorded a few times. The rearrangement joins TRBV12-3 or TRBV12-4 to TRBJ2-3; 11 bases are shared with TRBD2. The CDR3 length is 15 residues. The J segment lost 4 bases and the V segment lost 7 bases, leaving 7 bases of the junction unmatched. In nucleotides, the CDR3 is TGTGCCAGCAACCCGCTACTAGCGGGAGCAGATACGCAGTATTTT. It translates to CASNPLLAGADTQYF.

The chain carries TRBV6-5 and TRBJ2-5, with D possibly TRBD1 on 6 matching bases. The J call may be faulty, since TRBJ2-7 better matches the DNA end. There are 13 residues in the CDR3. Germline V gene lookup returns CDR1 MNHEY and CDR2 SVGAGI. CDR3 coding DNA: TGTGCCAGCAGGCCACAGGGTGCGGGCGAGCAGTACTTC. Translating it yields CASRPQGAGEQYF.

The CDR3 DNA is TGTGCCAGCAGTGTTGTAGCGGTTAACACAGATACGCAGTATTTT. It specifies CASSVVAVNTDTQYF. The V gene is TRBV6-1, the J gene TRBJ2-3; D may be TRBD2 (6 bases). Germline V gene sequence: CDR1 MNHNS, CDR2 SASEGT. The V gene lost 4 bases and the J gene lost 2 bases, with 13 bases spanning the gap. This CDR3 is built from 15 residues.

In its sample, this clonotype was seen a few times. The chain combines TRBV20-1 with TRBJ1-1; D is unresolved. V gave up 6 bases and J gave up 1 base, with 9 bases separating them. The CDR3 length is 12 residues. In germline, CDR1 is DFQATT, CDR2 SNEGSKA (reference sequence). CDR3 sequence (DNA): TGCAGTGCCGGTGTACAGAACACTGAAGCTTTCTTT. It translates to CSAGVQNTEAFF.

The table lists this clonotype with a few counts. V usage is TRBV27 and J usage is TRBJ2-1, with 12 bases fitting TRBD2. Germline V gene lookup returns CDR1 MNHEY and CDR2 SMNVEV (reference sequence). The CDR3 is 13 residues long. V lost 8 bases and J lost 7; bases outside the gene matches: 3. The CDR3 protein is CASLGLAGNEQFF. The DNA for the CDR3 is TGTGCCAGCCTGGGACTAGCGGGTAATGAGCAGTTCTTC.

The V and J genes are TRBV6-2 or TRBV6-3 and TRBJ2-7; 8 nucleotides line up with TRBD2. Germline CDR1 and CDR2: MNHEY and SVGEGT. The CDR3 consists of 15 residues. Unmatched junction bases numbered 9, after V lost 5 bases and J lost 3 bases. CDR3 in amino acids: CASSPTGTRFYEQYF. CDR3 sequence (DNA): TGTGCCAGCAGTCCCACCGGGACTAGGTTCTACGAGCAGTACTTC.

This clonotype has a count of ten or more. The CDR3 spells CASSHQTSGGETQYF. In nucleotides, the CDR3 is TGCGCCAGCAGCCACCAGACTAGCGGGGGGGAGACCCAGTACTTC. The chain recombines TRBV4-3 with TRBJ2-5; 13 nucleotides line up with TRBD2. V trimming: 3 bases; J trimming: 5 bases; junction bases outside the gene matches: 3. This CDR3 is built from 15 residues. The germline gives CDR1 LGHNA, CDR2 YSLEER.

As to this clonotype: At one end, the junction sequence differs from germline, possibly due to a read error. CDR3 in DNA: TGTGCCAGCGGAACAGAGCAGCGTGGCAATCGGCCCCAGCATTTT. It translates to CASGTEQRGNRPQHF. The chain carries TRBV28 and TRBJ1-5; D is unresolved. The CDR3 runs to 15 residues. The germline V gene has CDR1 MDHEN and CDR2 SYDVKM.

The chain combines TRBV29-1 with TRBJ2-1; 7 nucleotides agree with TRBD2. V was pared by 3 bases and J by 1 base, with 9 bases of the junction left unmatched. The CDR3 length is 16 residues. Germline-derived CDR1 and CDR2 are SQVTM and ANQGSEA. CDR3 bases: TGCAGCGTTGAGGAGGCCTCTAGCGGATCCTACAATGAGCAGTTCTTC. Translated: CSVEEASSGSYNEQFF.

This chain connects TRBV10-3 to TRBJ2-1; D call uncertain. The germline V gene encodes CDR1 ENHRY and CDR2 SYGVKD. V lost 2 bases and J 6 bases, leaving 17 bases between the germline ends. This CDR3 is 16 amino acids long. The DNA for the CDR3 is TGTGCCATCAGTGAGGCTAAACCTGGATCCCTCAATGAGCAGTTCTTC. The encoded protein is CAISEAKPGSLNEQFF.

The chain carries TRBV7-2 and TRBJ2-7, with D maybe TRBD2 (6 bases). Trimming cost V 0 bases and J 1 base, with 10 bases left between them. Germline CDR1 SGHTA, CDR2 FQGNSA. The CDR3 runs to 15 residues. CDR3 nucleotides: TGTGCCAGCAGCTTAGCGAGGAGGGAATCCTACGAGCAGTACTTC. Residues: CASSLARRESYEQYF.

The V and J genes are TRBV24-1 and TRBJ2-7; 7 bases line up with TRBD2. The J segment lost 1 base and the V segment lost 5 bases, leaving 7 bases of the junction unmatched. The CDR3 has 15 residues. Germline CDR1 and CDR2: KGHDR and SFDVKD. CDR3 in DNA: TGTGCCACCAGTGGAACTCGGGAGGCGTCCTACGAGCAGTACTTC. This translates into CATSGTREASYEQYF.

With regard to this clonotype: Sequence at one end of the junction differs from germline and may be a read error. The rearrangement joins TRBV7-9 to TRBJ1-2; D unresolved. Per germline, CDR1 SEHNR and CDR2 FQNEAQ (reference sequence). CDR3 length: 14 residues. The CDR3 DNA reads as TGTGCCAGCAGCGTAGCGCTCCGGACGGGAGGCTACACCTTC. This encodes CASSVALRTGGYTF.

The chain employs TRBV20-1 and TRBJ2-1; the D gene could be TRBD1 or TRBD2 (5 bases each). V was shortened by 6 bases and J by 11 bases, with 14 bases between the two germline ends. Germline CDR1 DFQATT, CDR2 SNEGSKA (reference sequence). This CDR3 is 11 amino acids long. The CDR3 DNA reads TGCAGTGCCCCCCGGGACGCAAAGCAGTTCTTC. Translated, it gives CSAPRDAKQFF.

This chain uses TRBV2 with TRBJ2-7, with TRBD2 identical over 9 bases. This CDR3 comprises 14 residues. With 6 bases clipped from V and 0 bases from J, the junction kept 3 bases outside the gene matches. In germline, CDR1 is SNHLY, CDR2 FYNNEI. CDR3 region: CASRLSGSSYEQYF. CDR3 coding DNA: TGTGCCAGCAGGCTTAGCGGGAGCTCCTACGAGCAGTACTTC.

This chain connects TRBV6-5 to TRBJ2-3, with TRBD2 matching over 12 bases. Germline lookup yields CDR1 MNHEY and CDR2 SVGAGI. The CDR3 is 17 amino acids. V lost 0 bases to trimming and J lost 4 bases; unmatched junction nucleotides: 5. The CDR3 loop reads CASSYSPLAGGADTQYF. CDR3 sequence (DNA): TGTGCCAGCAGTTACTCCCCACTAGCGGGAGGCGCAGATACGCAGTATTTT.

This clonotype has just one count. The chain employs TRBV29-1 and TRBJ1-2; 11 nucleotides line up with TRBD1. This CDR3 is 14 amino acids long. Germline-derived CDR1 and CDR2 are SQVTM and ANQGSEA. J was trimmed by 5 bases and V by 2 bases; bases with no gene match: 4. The CDR3 nucleotides are TGCAGCGTTGAAAGGGGACAGGGGGTTTATGGCTACACCTTC. This codes for CSVERGQGVYGYTF. The full variable domain, completed using reference TRBV29-1 and TRBJ1-2, is SAVISQKPSRDICQRGTSLTIQCQVDSQVTMMFWYRQQPGQSLTLIATANQGSEATYESGFVIDKFPISRPNLTFSTLTVSNMSPEDSSIYLCSVERGQGVYGYTFGSGTRLTVV.

V gene TRBV9 combines with J gene TRBJ2-2; D uncertain. The CDR3 has 12 residues. Germline loops: CDR1 SGDLS, CDR2 YYNGEE. V lost 0 bases, J lost 7 bases, and 4 bases lay in between. CDR3 amino acids: CASSVEIGELFF. DNA of the CDR3: TGTGCCAGCAGCGTAGAGATCGGGGAGCTGTTTTTT.

The genes are TRBV4-1 and TRBJ1-5; no reliable D call. The V end lost 0 bases, the J end lost 5 bases, and 14 bases lay between the germline ends. The CDR3 has 16 residues. CDR1 is MGHRA, CDR2 YSYEKL, per germline. The chain's CDR3 is CASSQDPAGNHQPQHF. The DNA of the CDR3 is TGCGCCAGCAGCCAAGATCCGGCTGGGAACCATCAGCCCCAGCATTTT.

This clonotype has just a few counts. The rearrangement links TRBV18 to TRBJ1-4; D unclear. V dropped 1 base and J dropped 7 bases, with 13 bases sitting between them. CDR3 size: 15 residues. Germline CDR1 and CDR2: KGHSH and LQKENI. The CDR3 nucleotides are TGTGCCAGCTCACCACTAGCGGGAACGGTTGAAAAACTGTTTTTT. Residues: CASSPLAGTVEKLFF. Looking up the rest from reference TRBV18 and TRBJ1-4 gives the full variable domain: NAGVMQNPRHLVRRRGQEARLRCSPMKGHSHVYWYRQLPEEGLKFMVYLQKENIIDESGMPKERFSAEFPKEGPSILRIQQVVRGDSAAYFCASSPLAGTVEKLFFGSGTQLSVL.

This chain joins TRBV5-1 and TRBJ1-4; D not certain. Germline V lookup: CDR1 SGHRS, CDR2 YFSETQ. V gave up 4 bases and J gave up 8 bases, with 12 bases separating them. This CDR3 spans 13 amino acids. Here the CDR3 reads CASSRSKSEKLFF. In DNA form, the CDR3 reads TGCGCCAGCAGCAGGAGCAAGTCCGAAAAACTGTTTTTT.

The V call is TRBV5-1, the J call TRBJ2-5, with a weak D call TRBD1 (6 bases). The germline gives CDR1 SGHRS, CDR2 YFSETQ. Trimming shortened V by 4 bases and J by 7 bases, and 20 bases separated the two germline ends. This CDR3 contains 15 residues. The CDR3: CASSPRTGIPGTQYF. CDR3 nucleotides: TGCGCCAGCAGCCCCCGAACAGGGATTCCAGGGACCCAGTACTTC.

This clonotype is a singleton in its sample. The V call is TRBV7-2, the J call TRBJ1-5, with D tentatively TRBD1 (5 bases). This CDR3 has 14 amino acids. V was shortened by 5 bases and J by 5 bases, with 13 bases between the two germline ends. The germline V gene has CDR1 SGHTA and CDR2 FQGNSA. This CDR3 is CASSLTGADQPQHF. The CDR3 bases are TGTGCCAGCAGCCTAACAGGAGCCGATCAGCCCCAGCATTTT.

This chain links TRBV5-1 with TRBJ2-7; TRBD2 is a possible D gene (6 bases). The DNA end is a closer match to TRBJ2-4, so the J assignment may be wrong. CDR3 size: 15 residues. Germline assignment: CDR1 SGHRS and CDR2 YFSETQ. CDR3 in amino acids: CASSPWGERLYIQYF. The CDR3 nucleotides are TGCGCCAGCAGCCCCTGGGGGGAAAGGTTGTACATTCAGTACTTC.

The chain carries TRBV6-5 and TRBJ2-7; 12 bases agree with TRBD1. With V trimmed by 4 bases and J by 3 bases, 1 base remained unmatched. CDR3 length: 14 amino acids. Germline V gene data show CDR1 as MNHEY and CDR2 as SVGAGI. The chain's CDR3 is CASSWDRGLYEQYF. DNA of the CDR3: TGTGCCAGCAGTTGGGACAGGGGGCTCTACGAGCAGTACTTC.

This chain joins TRBV27 and TRBJ2-7, with 11 positions matching TRBD1. The V segment lost 6 bases and the J segment 0 bases; nucleotides outside the gene matches: 4. CDR1 MNHEY and CDR2 SMNVEV come from the germline V gene (reference sequence). The CDR3 extends over 15 amino acids. CDR3 region: CASREGTGGSYEQYF. CDR3 nucleotide sequence: TGTGCCAGCAGAGAGGGGACAGGGGGCTCCTACGAGCAGTACTTC.

The sample holds a few counts of this clonotype. V and J are TRBV29-1 and TRBJ1-4, with D tentatively TRBD1 (5 bases). Germline CDR1 SQVTM, CDR2 ANQGSEA. This CDR3 contains 15 residues. V was pared by 2 bases and J by 3 bases, with 13 bases between. CDR3 in amino acids: CSVESGTASNEKLFF. DNA for the CDR3: TGCAGCGTTGAAAGTGGGACCGCATCTAATGAAAAACTGTTTTTT.

This chain connects TRBV6-1 to TRBJ2-2, with 7 bases lining up with TRBD2. This CDR3 has 15 residues. Per germline, CDR1 MNHNS and CDR2 SASEGT. V lost 4 bases to trimming and J lost 6 bases; unmatched junction nucleotides: 8. CDR3 amino acids: CASSGDSGYPGELFF. For the CDR3, the DNA is TGTGCCAGCAGTGGGGATAGCGGGTACCCCGGGGAGCTGTTTTTT.

This clonotype was counted between two and nine times. The gene calls are TRBV7-2 and TRBJ2-4, with D possibly being TRBD2 (6 bases). This CDR3 has 14 amino acids. Germline V gene sequence: CDR1 SGHTA, CDR2 FQGNSA. Trimming took 1 base from V and 6 from J, leaving 10 bases between them. The CDR3 DNA follows: TGTGCCAGCAGCTTAGGACTAGATGGAAACATTCAGTACTTC. It encodes CASSLGLDGNIQYF.

This clonotype was picked up a small number of times. The DNA for the CDR3 is TGCAGTGCTCGAAAGAGCTCCTATAATTCACCCCTCCACTTT. Translation gives CSARKSSYNSPLHF. The V call is TRBV20-1, the J call TRBJ1-6; unclear D gene. V lost 5 bases to trimming and J lost 0 bases, with 8 bases between them. The V gene's germline CDR1 is DFQATT and CDR2 SNEGSKA (reference sequence). This CDR3 comprises 14 residues.